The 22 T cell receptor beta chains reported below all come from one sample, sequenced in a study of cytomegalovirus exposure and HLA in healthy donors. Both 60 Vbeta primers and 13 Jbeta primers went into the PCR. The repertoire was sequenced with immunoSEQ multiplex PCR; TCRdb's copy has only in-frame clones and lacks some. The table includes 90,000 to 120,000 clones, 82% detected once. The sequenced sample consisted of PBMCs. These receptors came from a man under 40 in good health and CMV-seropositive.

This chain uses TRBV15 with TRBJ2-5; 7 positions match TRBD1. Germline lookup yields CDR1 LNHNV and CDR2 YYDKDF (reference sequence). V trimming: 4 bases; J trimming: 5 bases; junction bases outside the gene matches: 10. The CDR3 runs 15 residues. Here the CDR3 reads CATSIETGIVETQYF. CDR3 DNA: TGTGCCACCAGCATCGAGACAGGGATTGTGGAGACCCAGTACTTC.

DNA for the CDR3: TGTGCCAGCAGTGAAGGGGGAGGGGCAGGAAAACTGTTTTTT. Residues: CASSEGGGAGKLFF. The rearrangement links TRBV6-5 to TRBJ1-4, with D perhaps TRBD1 (6 bases). V lost 5 bases and J lost 10, with 17 bases in between. The length of the CDR3 is 14 residues. Germline assignment: CDR1 MNHEY and CDR2 SVGAGI.

The CDR3 DNA is TGTGCCAGCAGTTCTTCCGGGACATCTGGCTACACCTTC. Translation gives CASSSSGTSGYTF. The chain recombines TRBV28 with TRBJ1-2, with TRBD1 as a possible D gene (6 bases). The CDR3 spans 13 residues. CDR1 is MDHEN and CDR2 is SYDVKM in the germline V gene. The V and J ends lost 4 bases and 7 bases respectively, with 13 bases between them.

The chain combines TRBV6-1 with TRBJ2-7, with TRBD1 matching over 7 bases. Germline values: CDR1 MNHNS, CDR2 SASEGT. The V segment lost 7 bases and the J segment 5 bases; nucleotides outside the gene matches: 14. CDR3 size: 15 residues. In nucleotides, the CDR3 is TGTGCCAGCACCGCCAGGGGGACAATGATTAACGAGCAGTACTTC. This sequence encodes CASTARGTMINEQYF.

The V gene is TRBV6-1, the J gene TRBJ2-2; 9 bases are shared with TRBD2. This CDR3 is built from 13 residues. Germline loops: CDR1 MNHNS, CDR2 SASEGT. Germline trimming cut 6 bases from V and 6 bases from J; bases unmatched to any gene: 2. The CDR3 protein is CASRIAGAGELFF. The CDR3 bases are TGTGCCAGCAGGATAGCGGGGGCCGGGGAGCTGTTTTTT.

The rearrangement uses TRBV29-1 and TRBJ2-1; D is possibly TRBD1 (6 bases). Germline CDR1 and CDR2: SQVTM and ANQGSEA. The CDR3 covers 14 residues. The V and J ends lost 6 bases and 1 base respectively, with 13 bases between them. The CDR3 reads CSVWDTLSYNEQFF. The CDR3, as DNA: TGCAGCGTGTGGGACACTCTATCCTACAATGAGCAGTTCTTC.

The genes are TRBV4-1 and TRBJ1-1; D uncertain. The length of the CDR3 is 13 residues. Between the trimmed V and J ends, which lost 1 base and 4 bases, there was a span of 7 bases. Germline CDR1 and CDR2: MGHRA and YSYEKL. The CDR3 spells CASSQARGTEAFF. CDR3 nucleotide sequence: TGCGCCAGCAGCCAAGCACGGGGCACTGAAGCTTTCTTT.

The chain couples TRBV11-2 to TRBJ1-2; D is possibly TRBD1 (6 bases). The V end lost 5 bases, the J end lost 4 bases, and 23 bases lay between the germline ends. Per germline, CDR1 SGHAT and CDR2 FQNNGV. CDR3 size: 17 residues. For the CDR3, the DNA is TGTGCCAGCAGCAATGGGATCCGGGGGGGGCTAATCTATGGCTACACCTTC. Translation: CASSNGIRGGLIYGYTF.

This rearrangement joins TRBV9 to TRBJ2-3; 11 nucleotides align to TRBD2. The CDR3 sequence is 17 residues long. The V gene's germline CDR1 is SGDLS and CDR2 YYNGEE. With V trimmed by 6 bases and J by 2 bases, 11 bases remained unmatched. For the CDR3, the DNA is TGTGCCAGCAATCGGGCTAGCGGGGGGCGTGTCACAGATACGCAGTATTTT. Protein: CASNRASGGRVTDTQYF.

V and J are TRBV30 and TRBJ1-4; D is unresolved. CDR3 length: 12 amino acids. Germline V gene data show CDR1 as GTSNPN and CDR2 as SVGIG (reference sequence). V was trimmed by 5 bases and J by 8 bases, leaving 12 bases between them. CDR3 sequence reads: CAWDGPGEKLFF. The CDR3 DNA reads TGTGCCTGGGACGGACCGGGGGAAAAACTGTTTTTT.

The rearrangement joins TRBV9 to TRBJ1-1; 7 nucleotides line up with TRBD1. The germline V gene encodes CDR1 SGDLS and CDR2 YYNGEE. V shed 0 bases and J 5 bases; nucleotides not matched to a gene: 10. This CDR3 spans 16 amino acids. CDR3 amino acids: CASSVGAGGIGTEAFF. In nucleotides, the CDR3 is TGTGCCAGCAGCGTAGGGGCAGGGGGTATAGGTACTGAAGCTTTCTTT.

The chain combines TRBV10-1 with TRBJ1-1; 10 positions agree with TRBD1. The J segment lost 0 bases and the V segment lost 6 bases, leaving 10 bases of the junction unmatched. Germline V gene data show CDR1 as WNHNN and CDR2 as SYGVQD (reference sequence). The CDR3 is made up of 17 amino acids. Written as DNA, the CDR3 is TGCGCCAGCAGAGGAAGGGGGACAGGGGCCTTGAACACTGAAGCTTTCTTT. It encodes CASRGRGTGALNTEAFF.

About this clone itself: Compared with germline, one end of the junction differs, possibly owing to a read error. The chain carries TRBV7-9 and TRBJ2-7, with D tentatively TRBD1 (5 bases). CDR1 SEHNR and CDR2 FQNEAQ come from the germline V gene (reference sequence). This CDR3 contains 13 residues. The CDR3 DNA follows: TGTTCCAGCAGCCCGACAGTGTCCTACGAGCAGTACTTC. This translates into CSSSPTVSYEQYF.

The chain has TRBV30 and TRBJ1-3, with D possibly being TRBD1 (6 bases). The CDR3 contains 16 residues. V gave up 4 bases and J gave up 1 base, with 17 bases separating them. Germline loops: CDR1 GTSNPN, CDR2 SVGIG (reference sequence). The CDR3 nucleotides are TGTGCCTGGACCGCCCTCAGGGGATCGTCTGGAAACACCATATATTTT. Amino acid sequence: CAWTALRGSSGNTIYF.

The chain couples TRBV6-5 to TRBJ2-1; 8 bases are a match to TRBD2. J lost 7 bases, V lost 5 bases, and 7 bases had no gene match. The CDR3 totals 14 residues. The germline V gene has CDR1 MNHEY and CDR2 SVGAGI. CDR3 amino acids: CASSISGALNEQFF. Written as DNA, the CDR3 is TGTGCCAGCAGTATTAGCGGGGCCTTAAATGAGCAGTTCTTC.

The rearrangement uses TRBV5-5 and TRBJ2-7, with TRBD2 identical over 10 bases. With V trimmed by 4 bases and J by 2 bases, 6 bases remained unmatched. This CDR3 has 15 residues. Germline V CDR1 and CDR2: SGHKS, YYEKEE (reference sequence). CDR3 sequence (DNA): TGTGCCAGCAGCGCCGGACTAGCGGTTACCTACGAGCAGTACTTC. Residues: CASSAGLAVTYEQYF.

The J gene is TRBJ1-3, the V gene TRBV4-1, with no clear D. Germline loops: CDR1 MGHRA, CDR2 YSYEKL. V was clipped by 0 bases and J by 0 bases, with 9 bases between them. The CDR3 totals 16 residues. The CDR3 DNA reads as TGCGCCAGCAGCCAAGAAGGACTTTCCTCTGGAAACACCATATATTTT. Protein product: CASSQEGLSSGNTIYF.

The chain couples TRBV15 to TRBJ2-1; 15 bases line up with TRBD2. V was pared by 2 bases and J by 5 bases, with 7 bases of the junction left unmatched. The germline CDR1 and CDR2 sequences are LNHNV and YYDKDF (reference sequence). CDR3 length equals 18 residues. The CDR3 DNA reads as TGTGCCACCAGCAGACGGACTAGCGGGGGGGCGGAACACAATGAGCAGTTCTTC. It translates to CATSRRTSGGAEHNEQFF. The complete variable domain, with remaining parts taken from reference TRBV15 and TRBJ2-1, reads DAMVIQNPRYQVTQFGKPVTLSCSQTLNHNVMYWYQQKSSQAPKLLFHYYDKDFNNEADTPDNFQSRRPNTSFCFLDIRSPGLGDTAMYLCATSRRTSGGAEHNEQFFGPGTRLTVL.

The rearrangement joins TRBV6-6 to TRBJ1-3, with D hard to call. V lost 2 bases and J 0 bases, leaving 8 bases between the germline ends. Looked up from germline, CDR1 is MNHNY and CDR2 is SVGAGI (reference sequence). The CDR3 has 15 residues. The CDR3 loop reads CASSYGSGSGNTIYF. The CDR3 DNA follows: TGTGCCAGCAGTTACGGGTCGGGCTCTGGAAACACCATATATTTT.

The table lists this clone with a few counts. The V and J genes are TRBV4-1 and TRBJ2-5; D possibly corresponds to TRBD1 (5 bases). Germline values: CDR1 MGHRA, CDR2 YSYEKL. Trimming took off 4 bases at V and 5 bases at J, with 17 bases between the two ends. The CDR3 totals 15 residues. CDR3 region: CASSRGGQIAETQYF. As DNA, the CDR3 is TGCGCCAGCAGCCGCGGCGGACAAATTGCGGAGACCCAGTACTTC.

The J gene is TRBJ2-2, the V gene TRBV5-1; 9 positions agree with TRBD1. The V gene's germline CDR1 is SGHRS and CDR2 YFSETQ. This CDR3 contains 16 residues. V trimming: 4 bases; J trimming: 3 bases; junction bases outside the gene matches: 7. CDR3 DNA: TGCGCCAGCAGCCTCGGGACAGGGATTGACACCGGGGAGCTGTTTTTT. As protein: CASSLGTGIDTGELFF.

The CDR3 region is CASTPDTRSSEAFF. The CDR3 DNA is TGTGCCAGCACCCCGGACACTCGGTCCTCTGAAGCTTTCTTT. This sequence joins TRBV6-5 and TRBJ1-1; D may be TRBD1 (5 bases). V lost 7 bases and J 6 bases, leaving 18 bases between the germline ends. CDR1 MNHEY and CDR2 SVGAGI come from the germline V gene. CDR3 size: 14 residues.